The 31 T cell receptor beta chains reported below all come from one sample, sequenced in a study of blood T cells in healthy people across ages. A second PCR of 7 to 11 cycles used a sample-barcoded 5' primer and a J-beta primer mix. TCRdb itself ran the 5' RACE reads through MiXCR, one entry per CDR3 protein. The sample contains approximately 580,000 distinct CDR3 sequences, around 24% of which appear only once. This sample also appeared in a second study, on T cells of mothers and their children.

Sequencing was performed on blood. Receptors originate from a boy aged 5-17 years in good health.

In DNA form, the CDR3 reads TGTGCCACCAGTGCTACCCAAGGGGGTCGACTAGCGTGGAACACCGGGGAGCTGTTTTTT. It specifies CATSATQGGRLAWNTGELFF. The chain has TRBV24-1 and TRBJ2-2; the match to TRBD2 covers 8 bases. CDR3 length: 20 amino acids. V gave up 5 bases and J gave up 1 base; unmatched junction bases: 17. Germline lookup yields CDR1 KGHDR and CDR2 SFDVKD.

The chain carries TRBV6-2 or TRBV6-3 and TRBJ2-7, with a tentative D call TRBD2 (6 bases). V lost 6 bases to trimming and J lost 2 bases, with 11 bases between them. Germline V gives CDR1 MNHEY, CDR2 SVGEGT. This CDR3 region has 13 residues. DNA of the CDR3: TGTGCCAGCAGGCGGGACCCGACCTACGAGCAGTACTTC. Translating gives CASRRDPTYEQYF.

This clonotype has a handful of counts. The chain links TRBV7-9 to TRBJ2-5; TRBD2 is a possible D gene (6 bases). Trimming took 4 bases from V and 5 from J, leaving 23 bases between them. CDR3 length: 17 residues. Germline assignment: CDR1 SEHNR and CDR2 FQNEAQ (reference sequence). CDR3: CASSSLPNPLAQETQYF. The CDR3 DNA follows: TGTGCCAGCAGCTCCCTCCCAAACCCCCTAGCGCAGGAGACCCAGTACTTC.

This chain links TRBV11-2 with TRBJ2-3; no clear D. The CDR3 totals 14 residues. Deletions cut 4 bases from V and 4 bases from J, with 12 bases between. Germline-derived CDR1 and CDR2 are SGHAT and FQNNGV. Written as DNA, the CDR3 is TGTGCCAGCAGCTCGCCCCCTGAGGCAGATACGCAGTATTTT. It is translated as CASSSPPEADTQYF.

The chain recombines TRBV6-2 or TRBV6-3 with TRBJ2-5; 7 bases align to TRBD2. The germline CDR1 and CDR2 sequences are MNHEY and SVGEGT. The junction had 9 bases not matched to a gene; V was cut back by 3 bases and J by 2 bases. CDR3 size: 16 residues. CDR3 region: CASSYWAGLKQETQYF. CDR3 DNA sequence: TGTGCCAGCAGTTATTGGGCGGGACTAAAGCAAGAGACCCAGTACTTC.

The CDR3 region has the DNA TGTGCCATGCAGCCAAGACAGGGGAAAACCTACGAGCAGTACTTC. Its translation: CAMQPRQGKTYEQYF. The chain combines TRBV27 with TRBJ2-7, with 8 bases that match TRBD1. CDR1 and CDR2 (germline): MNHEY, SMNVEV (reference sequence). J was trimmed by 2 bases and V by 10 bases; bases with no gene match: 13. There are 15 residues in the CDR3.

CDR3 loop: CASSLKGTAKNIQYF. The CDR3, as DNA: TGTGCCAGCTCCCTGAAAGGGACGGCCAAAAACATTCAGTACTTC. The J gene is TRBJ2-4, the V gene TRBV28; the D call may be TRBD1 or TRBD2 (5 bases each). The CDR3 totals 15 residues. V was clipped by 8 bases and J by 1 base, with 15 bases between them. The germline V gene encodes CDR1 MDHEN and CDR2 SYDVKM.

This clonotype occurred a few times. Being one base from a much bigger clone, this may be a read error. CDR3 in DNA: TGTGCCAGCAGTTACCGAGCCCGCTCCTATAATTCACCCCTCCACTTT. Protein: CASSYRARSYNSPLHF. This chain joins TRBV6-5 and TRBJ1-6; no definite D call. Trimming took 2 bases from V and 0 from J, leaving 8 bases between them. The CDR3 runs to 16 residues. The V gene's germline CDR1 is MNHEY and CDR2 SVGAGI.

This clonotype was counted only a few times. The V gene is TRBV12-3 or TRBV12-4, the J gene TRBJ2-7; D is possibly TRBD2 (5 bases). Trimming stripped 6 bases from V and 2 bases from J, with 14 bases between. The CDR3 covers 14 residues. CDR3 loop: CASRADPRAYEQYF. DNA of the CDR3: TGTGCCAGCAGGGCGGACCCGAGGGCCTACGAGCAGTACTTC.

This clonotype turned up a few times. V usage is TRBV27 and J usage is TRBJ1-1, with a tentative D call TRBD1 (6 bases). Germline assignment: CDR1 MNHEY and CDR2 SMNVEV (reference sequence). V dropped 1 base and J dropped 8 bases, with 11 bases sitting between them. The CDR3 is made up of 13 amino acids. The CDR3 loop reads CASSLWGRPEAFF. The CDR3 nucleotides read TGTGCCAGCAGTTTATGGGGGCGCCCGGAAGCTTTCTTT.

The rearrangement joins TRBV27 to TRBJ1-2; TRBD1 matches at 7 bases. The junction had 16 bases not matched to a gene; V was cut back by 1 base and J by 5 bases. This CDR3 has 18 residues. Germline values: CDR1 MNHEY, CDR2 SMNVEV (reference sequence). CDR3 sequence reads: CASSLLPPTGAPGYGYTF. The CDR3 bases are TGTGCCAGCAGTTTATTGCCACCCACAGGGGCCCCTGGGTATGGCTACACCTTC.

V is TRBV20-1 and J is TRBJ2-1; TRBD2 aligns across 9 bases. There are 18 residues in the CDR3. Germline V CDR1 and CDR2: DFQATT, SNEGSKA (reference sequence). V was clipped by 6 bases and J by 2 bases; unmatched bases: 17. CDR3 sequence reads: CSAGGGGRLADPYNEQFF. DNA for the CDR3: TGCAGTGCGGGGGGCGGGGGAAGACTAGCGGACCCCTACAATGAGCAGTTCTTC.

CDR3 bases: TGTGCCAGCACCCAGTCCCTCTCTGGAAACACCATATATTTT. Protein: CASTQSLSGNTIYF. The gene calls are TRBV12-3 or TRBV12-4 and TRBJ1-3; D not resolved. Trimming cost V 7 bases and J 0 bases, with 10 bases left between them. The CDR3 spans 14 residues.

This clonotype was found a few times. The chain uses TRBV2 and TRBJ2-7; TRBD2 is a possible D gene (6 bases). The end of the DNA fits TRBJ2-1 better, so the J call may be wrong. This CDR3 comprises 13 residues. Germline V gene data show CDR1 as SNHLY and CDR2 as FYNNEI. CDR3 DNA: TGTGCCAGCAGTTATGGGGAGGTCAATGAGCAGTTCTTC. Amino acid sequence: CASSYGEVNEQFF.

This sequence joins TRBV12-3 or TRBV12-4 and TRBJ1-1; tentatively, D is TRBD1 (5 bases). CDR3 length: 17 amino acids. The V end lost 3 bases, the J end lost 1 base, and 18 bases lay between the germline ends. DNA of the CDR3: TGTGCCAGCAGTTTTAGATCTTTTGGGGGAAAGAACACTGAAGCTTTCTTT. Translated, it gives CASSFRSFGGKNTEAFF.

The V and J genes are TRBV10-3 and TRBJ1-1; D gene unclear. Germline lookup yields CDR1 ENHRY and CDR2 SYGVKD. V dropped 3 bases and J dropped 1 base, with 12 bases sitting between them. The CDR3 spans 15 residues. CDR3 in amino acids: CAISDPVTGNTEAFF. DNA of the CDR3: TGTGCCATCAGTGATCCTGTAACGGGGAACACTGAAGCTTTCTTT.

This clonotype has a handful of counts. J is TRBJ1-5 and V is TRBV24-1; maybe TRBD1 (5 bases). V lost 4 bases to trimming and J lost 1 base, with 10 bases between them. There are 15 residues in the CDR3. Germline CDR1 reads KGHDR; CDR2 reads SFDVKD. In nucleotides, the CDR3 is TGTGCCACCAGTGAACTAGGGGTAAGCAATCAGCCCCAGCATTTT. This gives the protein CATSELGVSNQPQHF.

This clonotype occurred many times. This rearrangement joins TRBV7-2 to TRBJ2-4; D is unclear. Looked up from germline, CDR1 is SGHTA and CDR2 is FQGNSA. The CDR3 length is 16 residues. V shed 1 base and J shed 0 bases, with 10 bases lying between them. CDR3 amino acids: CASSLEGYLAKNIQYF. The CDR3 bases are TGTGCCAGCAGCTTAGAAGGTTACTTAGCCAAAAACATTCAGTACTTC.

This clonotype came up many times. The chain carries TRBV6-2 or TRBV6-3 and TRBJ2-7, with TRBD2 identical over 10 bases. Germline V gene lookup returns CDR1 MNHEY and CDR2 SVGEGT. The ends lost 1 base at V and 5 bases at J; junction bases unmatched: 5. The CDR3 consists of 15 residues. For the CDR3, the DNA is TGTGCCAGCAGTTACTTCAGCGGGGGGGCCCACGAGCAGTACTTC. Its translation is CASSYFSGGAHEQYF.

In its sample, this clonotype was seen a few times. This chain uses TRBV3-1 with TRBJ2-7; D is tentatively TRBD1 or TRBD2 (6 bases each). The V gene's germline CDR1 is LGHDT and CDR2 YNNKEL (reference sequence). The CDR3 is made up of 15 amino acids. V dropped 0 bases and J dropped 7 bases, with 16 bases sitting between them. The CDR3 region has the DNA TGTGCCAGCAGCCAAGAAGACAGGCCCGGAGGGGAGCAGTACTTC. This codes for CASSQEDRPGGEQYF.

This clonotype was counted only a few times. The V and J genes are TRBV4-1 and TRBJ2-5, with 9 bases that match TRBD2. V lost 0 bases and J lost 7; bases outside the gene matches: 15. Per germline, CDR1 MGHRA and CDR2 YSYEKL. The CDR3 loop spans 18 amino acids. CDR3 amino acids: CASSQDPEAGGLRGTQYF. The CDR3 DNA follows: TGCGCCAGCAGCCAAGATCCTGAAGCGGGAGGCCTAAGAGGGACCCAGTACTTC.

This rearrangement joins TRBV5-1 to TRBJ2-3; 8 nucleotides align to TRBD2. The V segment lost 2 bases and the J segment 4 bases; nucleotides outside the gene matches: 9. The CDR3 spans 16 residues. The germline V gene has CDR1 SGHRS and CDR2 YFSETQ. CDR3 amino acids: CASSFFGGGPSDTQYF. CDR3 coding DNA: TGCGCCAGCAGCTTCTTCGGGGGGGGCCCGTCAGATACGCAGTATTTT.

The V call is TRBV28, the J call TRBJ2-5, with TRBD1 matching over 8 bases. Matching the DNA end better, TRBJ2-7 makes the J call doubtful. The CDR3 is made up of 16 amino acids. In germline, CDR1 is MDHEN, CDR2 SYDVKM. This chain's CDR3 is CASSYRGQATSYEQYF. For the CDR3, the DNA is TGTGCCAGCAGTTACCGGGGACAGGCCACTTCCTACGAGCAGTACTTC.

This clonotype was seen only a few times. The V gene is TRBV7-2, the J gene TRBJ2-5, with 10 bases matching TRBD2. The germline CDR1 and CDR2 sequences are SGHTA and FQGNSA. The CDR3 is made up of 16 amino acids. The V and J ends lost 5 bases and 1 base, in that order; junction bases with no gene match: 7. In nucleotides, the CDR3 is TGTGCCAGCAGCCCGGGGAGCGGGAGGGCCCAAGAGACCCAGTACTTC. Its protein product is CASSPGSGRAQETQYF.

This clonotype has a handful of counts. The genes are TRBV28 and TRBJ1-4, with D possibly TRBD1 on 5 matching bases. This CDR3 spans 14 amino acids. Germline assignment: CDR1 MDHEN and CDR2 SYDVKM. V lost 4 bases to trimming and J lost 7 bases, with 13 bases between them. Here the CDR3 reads CASSSGTVGEKLFF. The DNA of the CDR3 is TGTGCCAGCAGTTCCGGGACCGTCGGTGAAAAACTGTTTTTT.

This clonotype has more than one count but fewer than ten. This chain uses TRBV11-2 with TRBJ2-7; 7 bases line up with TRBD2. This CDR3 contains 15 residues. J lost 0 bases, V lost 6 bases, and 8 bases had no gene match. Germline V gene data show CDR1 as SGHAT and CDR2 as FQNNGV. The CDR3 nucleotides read TGTGCCAGCAGGCGACTAGCCGATAGCTCCTACGAGCAGTACTTC. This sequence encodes CASRRLADSSYEQYF. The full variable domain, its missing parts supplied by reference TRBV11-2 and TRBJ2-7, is EAGVAQSPRYKIIEKRQSVAFWCNPISGHATLYWYQQILGQGPKLLIQFQNNGVVDDSQLPKDRFSAERLKGVDSTLKIQPAKLEDSAVYLCASRRLADSSYEQYFGPGTRLTVT.

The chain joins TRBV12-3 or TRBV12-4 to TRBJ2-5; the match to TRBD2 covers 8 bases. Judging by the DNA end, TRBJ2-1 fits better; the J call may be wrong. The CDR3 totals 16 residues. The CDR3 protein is CASSPEGAGVRNEQFF. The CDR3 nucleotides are TGTGCCAGCAGCCCTGAGGGAGCGGGGGTGAGGAATGAGCAGTTCTTC.

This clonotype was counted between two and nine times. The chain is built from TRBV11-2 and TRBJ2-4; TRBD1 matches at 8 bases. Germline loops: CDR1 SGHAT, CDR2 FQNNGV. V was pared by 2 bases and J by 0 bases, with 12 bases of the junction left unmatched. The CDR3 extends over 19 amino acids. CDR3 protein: CASSLPSGQGRPAKNIQYF. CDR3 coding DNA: TGTGCCAGCAGCTTACCTTCCGGACAGGGAAGACCAGCCAAAAACATTCAGTACTTC.

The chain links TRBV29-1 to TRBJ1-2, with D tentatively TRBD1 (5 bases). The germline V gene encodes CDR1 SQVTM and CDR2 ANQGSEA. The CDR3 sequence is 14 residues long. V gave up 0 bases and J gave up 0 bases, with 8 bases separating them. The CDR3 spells CSVEDRTSNYGYTF. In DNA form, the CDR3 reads TGCAGCGTTGAAGACAGGACATCTAACTATGGCTACACCTTC.

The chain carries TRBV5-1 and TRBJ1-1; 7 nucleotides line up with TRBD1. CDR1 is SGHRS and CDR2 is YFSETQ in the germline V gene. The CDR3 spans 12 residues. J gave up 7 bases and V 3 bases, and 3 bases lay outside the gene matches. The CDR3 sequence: CASSSGTVEAFF. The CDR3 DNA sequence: TGCGCCAGCAGCTCCGGGACAGTTGAAGCTTTCTTT.

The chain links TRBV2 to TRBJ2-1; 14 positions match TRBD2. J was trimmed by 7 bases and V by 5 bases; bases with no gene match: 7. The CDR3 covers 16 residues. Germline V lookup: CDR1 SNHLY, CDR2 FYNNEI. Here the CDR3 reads CASSPTSGRAVNEQFF. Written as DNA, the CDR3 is TGTGCCAGCAGTCCGACTAGCGGGAGGGCCGTTAATGAGCAGTTCTTC.